The TCR beta chain under discussion was sequenced for a study of cytomegalovirus exposure and HLA in healthy donors. In the study overall: One earlier analysis, a look at about 179 million T cells, found about 100 million unique TCR beta sequences.

Vbeta (60) and Jbeta (13) primers were used in the PCR. Measured with immunoSEQ multiplex PCR; TCRdb has only the in-frame clones, and not every one. Here the sample spans more than 150,000 clones, more than 75% being singletons. The V segment lost 6 bases and the J segment 0 bases; nucleotides outside the gene matches: 4. The V gene's germline CDR1 is MDHEN and CDR2 SYDVKM. This CDR3 spans 15 amino acids. This clone was recorded only once. Its cognate antigen is unknown. General study findings and limits: Compared with the roughly 700-donor mean, an Asian-associated ancestry cluster reportedly had fewer N-insertions, according to a later analysis.

This sequence joins TRBV28 and TRBJ1-5, with TRBD1 matching over 8 bases. This TCR came from a woman younger than 45 in good health and CMV-seropositive. The specimen sequenced was PBMCs. CDR3 amino acids: CASRGDRNSNQPQHF. The CDR3 region has the DNA TGTGCCAGCAGAGGGGACAGGAATAGCAATCAGCCCCAGCATTTT.